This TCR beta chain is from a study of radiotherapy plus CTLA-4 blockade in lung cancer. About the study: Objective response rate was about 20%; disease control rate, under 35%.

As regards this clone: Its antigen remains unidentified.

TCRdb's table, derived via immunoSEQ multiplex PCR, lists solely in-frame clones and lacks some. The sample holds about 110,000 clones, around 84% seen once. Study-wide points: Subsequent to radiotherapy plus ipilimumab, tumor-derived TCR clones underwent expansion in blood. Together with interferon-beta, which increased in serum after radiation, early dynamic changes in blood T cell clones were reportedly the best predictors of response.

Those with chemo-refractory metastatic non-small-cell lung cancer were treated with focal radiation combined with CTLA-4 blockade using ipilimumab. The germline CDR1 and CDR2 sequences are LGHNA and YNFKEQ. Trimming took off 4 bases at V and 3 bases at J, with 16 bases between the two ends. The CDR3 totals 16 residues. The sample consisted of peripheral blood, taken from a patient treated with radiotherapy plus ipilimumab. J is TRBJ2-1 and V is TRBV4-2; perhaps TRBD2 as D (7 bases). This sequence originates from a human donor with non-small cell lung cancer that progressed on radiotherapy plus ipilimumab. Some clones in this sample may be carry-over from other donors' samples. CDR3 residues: CASSRLQGGLYNEQFF. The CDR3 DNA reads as TGTGCCAGCAGCCGTTTACAGGGAGGGCTCTACAATGAGCAGTTCTTC.